This TCR beta chain emerged from a study of monozygotic twins with inflammatory bowel disease. Study outcomes and limitations: People with IBD had fewer clonotypes in common with others than healthy twins did, especially with disease activity.

TCRdb reprocessed the 5' RACE reads; each CDR3 protein has one entry and no DNA is given. The sample table includes about 330,000 distinct CDR3 sequences. Worth noting for this clonotype: Antigen specificity is unknown.

Sequenced material: blood. The TCR sequence derives from a human donor with ulcerative colitis or Crohn's disease, or a healthy co-twin of an affected twin (not recorded which).

The CDR3 here is CASSLAGTLYEQYF. The chain carries TRBV5-1 and TRBJ2-7; TCRdb designates TRBD1, a call that cannot be tested without DNA. This CDR3 contains 14 residues. Germline CDR1 and CDR2: SGHRS and YFSETQ.